The entry below describes one TCR beta chain. As handled by the study authors: Amplification of reference gene primers was used by the study to estimate nucleated cell counts. Profiled with immunoSEQ multiplex PCR; TCRdb holds only in-frame clones, not every one. V and J calls and clone size come straight from that table; D and trimming were deduced from the DNA. This sample has roughly 290,000 clones, with around 85% found just once. This sample was taken from a study of blood T cell repertoires in COVID-19. Overall study: The United States, Italy and Spain were the sources of the acute and convalescent COVID-19 samples.

It was during active infection that Seattle patients were enrolled and then longitudinally followed. The V gene end was trimmed by 3 bases and the J gene end by 7 bases; junction bases not matched to a gene: 3. CDR3 size: 14 residues. The V gene's germline CDR1 is KGHSH and CDR2 LQKENI. The sequenced sample consisted of peripheral blood. The V call is TRBV18, the J call TRBJ2-1; 10 bases match TRBD2. The clonotype comes from a human donor with COVID-19, enrolled during active disease. The donor label of this sample is uncertain. CDR3 sequence (DNA): TGTGCCAGCTCACCTGGACTAGCGGTGAATGAGCAGTTCTTC. Amino acids: CASSPGLAVNEQFF.